This section outlines one T cell receptor beta chain sequence together with its context. The data were taken from a study of T cells expressing NK-cell markers. TCRdb re-called the 5' RACE reads and catalogs CDR3 proteins one per entry, DNA excluded. This sample's table has roughly 450,000 distinct CDR3 sequences. The specimen was blood T cells: a sorted CD56 or NKG2C T cell subset, CD4+ or CD8+ T cells, or bulk PBMC T cells (not recorded which). This sequence originates from a woman aged 45-65 years in good health.

The CDR3 protein is CASGLVIGELYQPQHF. V usage is TRBV12-5 and J usage is TRBJ1-5. The CDR3 has 16 residues. CDR1 is LGHNT and CDR2 is FRNRAP in the germline V gene.